The clone carrying this T cell receptor (beta chain) was seen many times. Its target is not known. Staining for CD45RO/CCR7/CD25/CD127/CD95/CD27 allowed sorting of CD4+ naive, central memory, regulatory and stem cell-like memory cells. This entry belongs to a study of beta chain features in type 1 diabetes. Findings of the study overall: Moderate yet significant TCRB CDR3 shortening was seen in Type 1 diabetes patients in all four CD4+ subsets.

The V segment lost 0 bases and the J segment 3 bases; nucleotides outside the gene matches: 2. The CDR3 length is 15 residues. Per the germline V gene, CDR1 is SGDLS and CDR2 is YYNGEE. Sequenced material consisted of expressed TCRB transcripts (all of the isolated RNA was reverse transcribed). This table comes from immunoSEQ multiplex PCR, and its TCRdb copy is limited to in-frame clones, with some not included. The sample consists of fewer than 250,000 clones, more than 9% of them appearing once. The rearrangement links TRBV9 to TRBJ2-1; 8 bases are a match to TRBD2. The sequencing input was naive CD4+ T cells from blood. The origin of this receptor is a woman between 18 and 29 years old in good health. The CDR3 is CASSVDSGSYNEQFF. The CDR3 nucleotides read TGTGCCAGCAGCGTAGACAGCGGGAGCTACAATGAGCAGTTCTTC.